This T cell receptor (beta chain) was captured in a study of CD8 T cells in ankylosing spondylitis. Study outcomes and limitations: Made up of eight highly homologous variants, a TCR beta motif appeared characteristic of ankylosing spondylitis blood.

TCRdb re-called the 5' RACE reads through MiXCR, storing one row per CDR3 protein. The repertoire holds around 770,000 distinct CDR3 sequences, with under 20% as singletons. Per germline, CDR1 MDHEN and CDR2 SYDVKM. The CDR3 is 14 amino acids. Deletions cut 3 bases from V and 10 bases from J, with 16 bases between. Note on this clonotype: Its antigen is not identified.

The specimen was blood, either unsorted or a sorted T cell fraction (not recorded which). The V and J genes are TRBV28 and TRBJ2-1, with D unclear. This clonotype originated in a male donor with ankylosing spondylitis. In nucleotides, the CDR3 is TGTGCCAGCAGTTTGCCATTAGGAGCAGGCGAGCAGTTCTTC. It is translated as CASSLPLGAGEQFF.